Listed below are T cell receptor beta chains from one sample, sequenced in a study of OX40 agonist ivuxolimab in advanced cancers. Sequenced by immunoSEQ multiplex PCR; TCRdb stores in-frame clones only, minus some. The sample lists about 21,000 clones, under 90% occurring once. The sample consisted of CD4+ or CD8+ T cells sorted from blood, taken in a trial of the OX40 agonist ivuxolimab. These receptors were obtained from an adult with an advanced solid tumor such as melanoma, head and neck, liver or kidney cancer. The CDR3 runs from the conserved cysteine through the conserved F or W. Each record gives: clone size, J gene, D gene, V gene, CDR3 DNA, CDR3 protein. The D gene is left open where the match is weak. Some rows mark clone size as missing; the rest say once, few, many or name a class of expanded clone.

.	TRBJ2-5	.	TRBV4-1	TGCGCCAGCAGCCAGGAGGGCTTGGATGGGGAGACCCAGTACTTC	CASSQEGLDGETQYF
.	TRBJ1-2	TRBD1	TRBV11-2	TGTGCCAGCAGCTTAGCCTCCACCGGGGACAGGGACTATGGCTACACCTTC	CASSLASTGDRDYGYTF
.	TRBJ1-1	.	TRBV27	TGTGCCAGCAGTCCCCTTCGGACAAGGCTGAACACTGAAGCTTTCTTT	CASSPLRTRLNTEAFF
.	TRBJ1-2	.	TRBV6-1	TGTGCCAGCAGTGAAGTTTACTCCTCCGGCTACACCTTC	CASSEVYSSGYTF
once	TRBJ2-7	.	TRBV6-1	TGTGCCAGCAGTGAAGAAGGGAGTAGGCACTACGAGCAGTACTTC	CASSEEGSRHYEQYF
.	TRBJ1-1	TRBD1	TRBV29-1	TGCAGCGTTGATACGTCAGGGGGGAACACTGAAGCTTTCTTT	CSVDTSGGNTEAFF
.	TRBJ1-4	.	TRBV6-5	TGTGCCAGCAGTTACGAGAGAGATTCAACTAATGAAAAACTGTTTTTT	CASSYERDSTNEKLFF
.	TRBJ1-5	TRBD1	TRBV6-6	TGTGCCAGCAGGCTGACAGGGGTGGGGCAGCCCCAGCATTTT	CASRLTGVGQPQHF
once	TRBJ1-2	.	TRBV29-1	TGCAGCGTTACGATAGGGACCGAAGATTATGGCTACACCTTC	CSVTIGTEDYGYTF
.	TRBJ2-3	TRBD1	TRBV7-9	TGTGCCAGCAGCTGGGACAGGGGGTATAGCACAGATACGCAGTATTTT	CASSWDRGYSTDTQYF
.	TRBJ1-5	.	TRBV30	TGTGCCTGGGGGAGGGGGGCCGCCAGCAATCAGCCCCAGCATTTT	CAWGRGAASNQPQHF
.	TRBJ1-2	.	TRBV10-3	TGTGCCACTCACCCCCACTCGTCCCCCTATGGCTACACCTTC	CATHPHSSPYGYTF
.	TRBJ2-7	TRBD2	TRBV4-2	TGTGCCAGCAGCCAACTTGGGACTAGCGGGGCGGACTACGAGCAGTACTTC	CASSQLGTSGADYEQYF
.	TRBJ2-5	TRBD2	TRBV4-2	TGTGCCAGCAGCCAAGCGACCAGCGGGGGGGTAGAGACCCAGTACTTC	CASSQATSGGVETQYF
few	TRBJ2-1	TRBD2	TRBV19	TGTGCCAGTACTAGCGGGCCCTACGGTGAGCAGTTCTTC	CASTSGPYGEQFF
.	TRBJ2-5	.	TRBV7-6	TGTGCCAGCAGCCTCTCCGGGGGGCGAGAGACCCAGTACTTC	CASSLSGGRETQYF
.	TRBJ2-2	.	TRBV21-1	TGTGCCAGCAGCGCCAGGTGGGCCCGGCCGAGACGCACCGGGGAGCTGTTTTTT	CASSARWARPRRTGELFF
few	TRBJ1-2	.	TRBV7-2	TGTGCCAGCAGCTTTTGGACCACGAACTATGGCTACACCTTC	CASSFWTTNYGYTF
.	TRBJ2-7	TRBD1	TRBV15	TGTGCCACCAGCAGAGACCCGAGACAGGGCCCCTACGAGCAGTACTTC	CATSRDPRQGPYEQYF
few	TRBJ2-2	.	TRBV11-3	TGTGCCTCCCGTCGTTATGCCGGGGAGCTGTTTTTT	CASRRYAGELFF
.	TRBJ2-7	.	TRBV2	TGTGCCAGCAGAGGCGGGTTCTACGAGCAGTACTTC	CASRGGFYEQYF
.	TRBJ2-5	.	TRBV5-4	TGTGCCAGCAGCTGGGGGGAGGTCCAGTACTTC	CASSWGEVQYF
.	TRBJ2-7	.	TRBV7-2	TGTGCCAGCAGCTCAGGGAACTACGAGCAGTACTTC	CASSSGNYEQYF
.	TRBJ1-1	TRBD1	TRBV11-2	TGTGCCAGCACCGTTACCGGGACAGGGCTGGGAGCTTTCTTT	CASTVTGTGLGAFF
.	TRBJ2-1	.	TRBV6-4	TGTGCCAGCAGTGCTAAGCCCCTCGGGGTCTACAATGAGCAGTTCTTC	CASSAKPLGVYNEQFF
few	TRBJ2-7	.	TRBV25-1	TGTGCCAGCAGTGGGCTTGGCGGGGGCCAGAAAAAATACTACGAGCAGTACTTC	CASSGLGGGQKKYYEQYF
.	TRBJ1-1	.	TRBV19	TGTGCCACCTCTGACGCAGGTGCCATGAACACTGAAGCTTTCTTT	CATSDAGAMNTEAFF
.	TRBJ1-6	TRBD1	TRBV9	TGTGCCAGCAGCGTAGAGGGGGCTTCAGTCGATTCACCCCTCCACTTT	CASSVEGASVDSPLHF
.	TRBJ2-7	.	TRBV10-2	TGCGCCAGCAGTGATACAGGGTTATCCTACGAGCAGTACTTC	CASSDTGLSYEQYF
.	TRBJ1-6	.	TRBV7-9	TGTGCCAGCAGCCCCAAGGGGGGGAGCTCCTATAATTCACCCCTCCACTTT	CASSPKGGSSYNSPLHF
.	TRBJ1-1	.	TRBV9	TGTGCCAGCAGCGTGGAGGTGACAATGGAAGCTTTCTTT	CASSVEVTMEAFF
.	TRBJ2-4	.	TRBV14	TGTGCCAGCAGCCAAGGGTTTCTAAGGGCCGGAGAAAACATTCAGTACTTC	CASSQGFLRAGENIQYF
once	TRBJ2-7	.	TRBV11-3	TGTGCCAGCAGCTTAGGCGGGGTCGGCGAGCAGTACTTC	CASSLGGVGEQYF
.	TRBJ2-3	TRBD2	TRBV5-1	TGCGCCAGCAGCTTCCTAGCGGGGGGACCACCAGATACGCAGTATTTT	CASSFLAGGPPDTQYF
.	TRBJ2-1	TRBD1	TRBV7-9	TGTGCCAGCAGCAACCGGGACAGGGGGGACTACAATGAGCAGTTCTTC	CASSNRDRGDYNEQFF
large	TRBJ1-1	TRBD1	TRBV6-6	TGTGCCACTTCGTTTTTCGGACAGGGTGCTGAAGCTTTCTTT	CATSFFGQGAEAFF
.	TRBJ2-3	.	TRBV4-1	TGCGCCAGCAGCGACTTTCGAGGGGGGGGAAGCACAGATACGCAGTATTTT	CASSDFRGGGSTDTQYF
.	TRBJ1-5	.	TRBV27	TGTGCCAGCAGTTTCAAGGGGTGGAGCAATCAGCCCCAGCATTTT	CASSFKGWSNQPQHF
.	TRBJ1-2	TRBD1	TRBV14	TGTGCCAGCAGCCTAGGGACAGTCCCCATCTATGGCTACACCTTC	CASSLGTVPIYGYTF
.	TRBJ2-7	TRBD1	TRBV5-6	TGTGCCAGCAGCGTGCAGGGGGTAAATACCTACGAGCAGTACTTC	CASSVQGVNTYEQYF
.	TRBJ2-7	.	TRBV2	TGTGCCAGCAAGGGGGAGCTTGTTCGCTACGAGCAGTACTTC	CASKGELVRYEQYF
.	TRBJ2-3	TRBD2	TRBV4-1	TGCGCCAGCAGACAAGTTGTTAGCGGGGCCAGCACAGATACGCAGTATTTT	CASRQVVSGASTDTQYF
.	TRBJ2-1	TRBD2	TRBV7-8	TGTGCCAGCAGCTTAGCTAGCGGGGGGGTCAATGAGCAGTTCTTC	CASSLASGGVNEQFF
.	TRBJ2-7	TRBD1	TRBV19	TGTGCCAGTAGTACCCGGGACAGTGGCTACGAGCAGTACTTC	CASSTRDSGYEQYF
.	TRBJ1-5	TRBD1	TRBV7-6	TGTGCCAGCAGCTCCGGGACAGGGCCGGGTCAGCCCCAGCATTTT	CASSSGTGPGQPQHF
few	TRBJ2-1	.	TRBV9	TGTGCCAGCAGCGTGAGCTCCGGGGCGGCAAATGAGCAGTTCTTC	CASSVSSGAANEQFF
many	TRBJ2-4	.	TRBV5-6	TGTGCCAGCAGCGATATGAGAACTGAAAACATTCAGTACTTC	CASSDMRTENIQYF
few	TRBJ1-2	TRBD1	TRBV18	TGTGCCAGCTCAACCGGACAGGGGGCCTCATATGGCTACACCTTC	CASSTGQGASYGYTF
.	TRBJ1-1	.	TRBV19	TGTGCCAGTAGTCCAACATTCCCCGGCCAAACCCTGGGCACTGAAGCTTTCTTT	CASSPTFPGQTLGTEAFF
.	TRBJ2-7	TRBD1	TRBV28	TGTGCCAGCAGTGGACAGGGGGGTCCTAGGGAGCAGTACTTC	CASSGQGGPREQYF
once	TRBJ2-3	.	TRBV2	TGTGCCAGCAACCCGGGACCCCGTGGGGCAGATACGCAGTATTTT	CASNPGPRGADTQYF
.	TRBJ2-5	.	TRBV7-8	TGTGCCAGCAGCCCAGTGGAGGGACGAGGGTACCAAGAGACCCAGTACTTC	CASSPVEGRGYQETQYF
.	TRBJ2-5	TRBD2	TRBV5-6	TGTGCCAGCACCATTGACGGGAGGCAAGAGACCCAGTACTTC	CASTIDGRQETQYF
.	TRBJ2-1	TRBD2	TRBV6-5	TGTGCCAGCAGACTACTAGCGGGGGCCCTCAATGAGCAGTTCTTC	CASRLLAGALNEQFF
.	TRBJ2-3	.	TRBV27	TGTGCCAGCAGTCCCCAGCGTAGCACAGATACGCAGTATTTT	CASSPQRSTDTQYF
.	TRBJ2-5	TRBD2	TRBV5-6	TGTGCCAGCAGCTTTGAAGCGGGGCAAGAGACCCAGTACTTC	CASSFEAGQETQYF
.	TRBJ2-7	TRBD1	TRBV7-9	TGTGCCAGCAGCGAACAGGGGGTGGCCTACGAGCAGTACTTC	CASSEQGVAYEQYF